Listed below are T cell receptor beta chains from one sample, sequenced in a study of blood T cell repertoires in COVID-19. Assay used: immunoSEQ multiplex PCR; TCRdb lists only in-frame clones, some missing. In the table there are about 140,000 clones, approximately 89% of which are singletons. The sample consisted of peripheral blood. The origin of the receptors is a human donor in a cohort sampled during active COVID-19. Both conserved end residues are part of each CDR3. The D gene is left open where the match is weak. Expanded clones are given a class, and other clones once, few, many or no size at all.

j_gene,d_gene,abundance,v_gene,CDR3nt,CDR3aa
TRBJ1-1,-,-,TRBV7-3,TGTGCCAGCAGCCCACGGGGCGGGATCGGGGACACTGAAGCTTTCTTT,CASSPRGGIGDTEAFF
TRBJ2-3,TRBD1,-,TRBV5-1,TGCGCCAGCAGCAAGGGACAGTCCACAGATACGCAGTATTTT,CASSKGQSTDTQYF
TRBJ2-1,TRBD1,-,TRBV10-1,TGCGCCAGCAGTCGGGACAGGGTTGCCGATGAGCAGTTCTTC,CASSRDRVADEQFF
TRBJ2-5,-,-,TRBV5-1,TGCGCCAGCAGCTTGGGGACTCAAGAGACCCAGTACTTC,CASSLGTQETQYF
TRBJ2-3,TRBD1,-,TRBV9,TGTGCCAGCAGCTCCCGGACAGGGCCAGATACGCAGTATTTT,CASSSRTGPDTQYF
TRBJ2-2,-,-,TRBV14,TGTGCCAGCAGCCCTCAGGGCGGGGAGCTGTTTTTT,CASSPQGGELFF
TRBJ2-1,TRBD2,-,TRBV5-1,TGCGCCAGCAGCTTGGCGCTAGCGGGGGTTGAAGTCAATGAGCAGTTCTTC,CASSLALAGVEVNEQFF
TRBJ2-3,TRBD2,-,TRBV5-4,TGTGCCAGCAGGATCATACCAAGACTAGCGGGGGACGCAGATACGCAGTATTTT,CASRIIPRLAGDADTQYF
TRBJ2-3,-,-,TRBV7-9,TGTGCCAGCAGCTTAGCGTTAATGTACAGGGATGGAGGCACAGATACGCAGTATTTT,CASSLALMYRDGGTDTQYF
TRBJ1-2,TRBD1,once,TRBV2,TGTGCCAGCAGTGGGACAGGGTATTACTACACCTTC,CASSGTGYYYTF
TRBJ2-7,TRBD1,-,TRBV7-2,TGTGCCAGCAGCATTGACAGGGGGCCCTACGAGCAGTACTTC,CASSIDRGPYEQYF
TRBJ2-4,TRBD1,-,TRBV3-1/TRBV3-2,TGTGCCAGCAGCCCGGGACAGGGAAATAACATTCAGTACTTC,CASSPGQGNNIQYF
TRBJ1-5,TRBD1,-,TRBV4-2,TGTGCCAGCAGCCGAGAGGGGGCACAGCCCCAGCATTTT,CASSREGAQPQHF
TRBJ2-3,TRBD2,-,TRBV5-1,TGCGCCAGCAGCTTGTACTTCTTTGCTAGCGGGGACACAGATACGCAGTATTTT,CASSLYFFASGDTDTQYF
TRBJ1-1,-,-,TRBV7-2,TGTGCCAGCAGCACGCAGGGGACGGGCACTGAAGCTTTCTTT,CASSTQGTGTEAFF
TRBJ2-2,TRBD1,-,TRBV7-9,TGTGCCAGCAGCGCCCCCGGGACAGGCGGCACCGGGGAGCTGTTTTTT,CASSAPGTGGTGELFF
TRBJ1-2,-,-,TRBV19,TGTGCCAGTAGTATAGGAGGGGGAAGCTATGGCTACACCTTC,CASSIGGGSYGYTF
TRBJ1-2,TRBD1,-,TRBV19,TGTGCCAGTAGTCCAAGGGACAGGGACGGCGGCTACACCTTC,CASSPRDRDGGYTF
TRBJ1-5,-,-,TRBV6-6,TGTGCCAGCAGCCTCCAACCGTTACAGGGCAATCAGCCCCAGCATTTT,CASSLQPLQGNQPQHF
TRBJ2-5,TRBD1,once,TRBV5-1,TGCGCCAGCAGCTTGGGGGACAGGGGGTACCAAGAGACCCAGTACTTC,CASSLGDRGYQETQYF
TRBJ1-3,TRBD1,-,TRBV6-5,TGTGCCAGCACCCGACAGGGGGCGGGTGGAAACACCATATATTTT,CASTRQGAGGNTIYF
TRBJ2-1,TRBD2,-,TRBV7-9,TGTGCCAGCAGCTTAGACGGGGGGGCGAGTAATGAGCAGTTCTTC,CASSLDGGASNEQFF
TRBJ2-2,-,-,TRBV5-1,TGCGCCAGCAGCTCGGGGTTGAACACCGGGGAGCTGTTTTTT,CASSSGLNTGELFF
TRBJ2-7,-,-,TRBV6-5,TGTGCCAGCGGCGGCAGGGCTAGCTCCTACGAGCAGTACTTC,CASGGRASSYEQYF
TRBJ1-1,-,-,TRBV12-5,TGTGCTAGTGGTTTGTGGGGGGTTGAAGCTTTCTTT,CASGLWGVEAFF
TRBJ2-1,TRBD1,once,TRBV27,TGTGCCAGCAGTCCCCTACGACAGGGGGCGGGGAATGAGCAGTTCTTC,CASSPLRQGAGNEQFF
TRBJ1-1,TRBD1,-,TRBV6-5,TGTGCCAGCAGCAAGCAGGGGGTGGTGAACACTGAAGCTTTCTTT,CASSKQGVVNTEAFF
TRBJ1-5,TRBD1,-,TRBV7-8,TGTGCCAGCAGCCCGGACAGGGGGCCTTATCAGCCCCAGCATTTT,CASSPDRGPYQPQHF
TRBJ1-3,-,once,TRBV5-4,TGTGCCAGCAGCTTGGGACAGGCCCGCTCTGGAAACACCATATATTTT,CASSLGQARSGNTIYF
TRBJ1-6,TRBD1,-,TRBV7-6,TGTGCCAGCAGCTCCCGGAAAGGACAGGGGTTCAGTTCACCCCTCCACTTT,CASSSRKGQGFSSPLHF
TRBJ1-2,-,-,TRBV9,TGTGCCAGCAGCCGCCAGGGGACCTCAAAAGGCTACACCTTC,CASSRQGTSKGYTF
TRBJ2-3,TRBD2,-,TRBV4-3,TGCGCCAGCAGCCAAAAGGGGCCTGGACTAGTTGTAGATACGCAGTATTTT,CASSQKGPGLVVDTQYF
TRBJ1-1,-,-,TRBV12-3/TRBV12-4,TGTGCCAGCAGCCCAGGGCTGACTGAAGCTTTCTTT,CASSPGLTEAFF
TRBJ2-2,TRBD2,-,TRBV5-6,TGTGCCAGCAGCTTGGGTCCTAGCGGGGGGGCGAACACCGGGGAGCTGTTTTTT,CASSLGPSGGANTGELFF
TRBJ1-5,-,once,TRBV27,TGTGCCAGCAGTTTACCAGGCCCGAATCAGCCCCAGCATTTT,CASSLPGPNQPQHF
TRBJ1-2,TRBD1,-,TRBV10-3,TGTGCCATCAGTGGCTCCCGGGACAGCCTCCCCCCCCACTTTTATGGCTACACCTTC,CAISGSRDSLPPHFYGYTF
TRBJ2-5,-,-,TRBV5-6,TGTGCCAGCAGCTTGGAAAGGGGGGGGCCCCCGGAGACCCAGTACTTC,CASSLERGGPPETQYF
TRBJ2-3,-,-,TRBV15,TGTGCCACCAGCAGAGATACGGGACAATACACAGATACGCAGTATTTT,CATSRDTGQYTDTQYF
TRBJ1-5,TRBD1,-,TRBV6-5,TGTGCCAGCAGTTCGACAGGGGTGGACAATCAGCCCCAGCATTTT,CASSSTGVDNQPQHF
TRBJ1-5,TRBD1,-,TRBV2,TGTGCCAGCAGCGAGACAGGGCGAGATCAGCCCCAGCATTTT,CASSETGRDQPQHF
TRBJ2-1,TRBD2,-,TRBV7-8,TGTGCCAGCAGCTTAGCTCTAGCGGGGGGTGGGAATGAGCAGTTCTTC,CASSLALAGGGNEQFF
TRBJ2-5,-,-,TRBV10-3,TGTGCCACCTCCTCGTCCGGGAGTCAAGAGACCCAGTACTTC,CATSSSGSQETQYF
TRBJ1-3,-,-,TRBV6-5,TGTGCCAGCAGAGGACAGTCGGCGTCTGGAAACACCATATATTTT,CASRGQSASGNTIYF
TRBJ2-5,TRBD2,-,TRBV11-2,TGTGCCAGCAGCTTAAGTCTAGCGGGGGATTGGACCCAGTACTTC,CASSLSLAGDWTQYF
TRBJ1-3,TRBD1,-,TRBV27,TGTGCCAGCAGTCTGACAGGGGGTTCTGGAAACACCATATATTTT,CASSLTGGSGNTIYF
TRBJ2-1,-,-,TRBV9,TGTGCCAGCAGCCCTTCCTACAATGAGCAGTTCTTC,CASSPSYNEQFF
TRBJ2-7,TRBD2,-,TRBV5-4,TGTGCCAGCAGCTTGGGCGGGGGGGGCTACGAGCAGTACTTC,CASSLGGGGYEQYF
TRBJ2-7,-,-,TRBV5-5,TGTGCCAGCAGCTTGCCGAGCTCCTACGAGCAGTACTTC,CASSLPSSYEQYF
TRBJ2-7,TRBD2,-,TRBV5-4,TGTGCCAGCAGCTTGGTGCGGGGGGAAGTACCCTACGAGCAGTACTTC,CASSLVRGEVPYEQYF
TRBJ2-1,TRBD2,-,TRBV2,TGTGCCAGCAGTGACACTAGCGGGGGGGCGAATGAGCAGTTCTTC,CASSDTSGGANEQFF
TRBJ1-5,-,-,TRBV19,TGTGCCAGTAGTATAGATCGGGAGGGGTTCCTAAATCAGCCCCAGCATTTT,CASSIDREGFLNQPQHF
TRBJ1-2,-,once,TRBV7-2,TGTGCCAGCAGCGACTTCGGTGGTGGCTACACCTTC,CASSDFGGGYTF
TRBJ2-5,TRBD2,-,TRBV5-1,TGCGCCAGCAGCTTGGTGGCGGGGGTAGGGGAGACCCAGTACTTC,CASSLVAGVGETQYF
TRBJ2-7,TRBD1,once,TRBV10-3,TGTGCCATCACCCGACAGGGGGAGGGCGAGCAGTACTTC,CAITRQGEGEQYF
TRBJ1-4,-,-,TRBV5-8,TGTGCCAGCAGCTTGGGCGGGCAGCCTAATGAAAAACTGTTTTTT,CASSLGGQPNEKLFF
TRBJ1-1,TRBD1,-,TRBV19,TGTGCCAGTAGTATAGGGGGATGGGGACAGGGTCTTTCTGAAGCTTTCTTT,CASSIGGWGQGLSEAFF
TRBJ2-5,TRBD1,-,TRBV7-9,TGTGCCAGCAGCACGGGACAGGGTAACCAAGAGACCCAGTACTTC,CASSTGQGNQETQYF
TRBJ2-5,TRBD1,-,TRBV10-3,TGTGCCATCAGACGACAGGGGGGCCAAGAGACCCAGTACTTC,CAIRRQGGQETQYF
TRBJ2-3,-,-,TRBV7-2,TGTGCCAGCAGCTTCGGGGGTAGCACAGATACGCAGTATTTT,CASSFGGSTDTQYF